The text below deals with one T cell receptor beta chain. Antigen: not known. This entry comes from a study of beta chain features in type 1 diabetes. Points from the study as a whole: TCRB CDR3 length was moderately but significantly reduced in all four CD4+ subsets of Type 1 diabetes patients. Lower insertion and higher deletion counts appeared at VDJ junctions in type 1 diabetes patients.

V trimming: 1 base; J trimming: 12 bases; junction bases outside the gene matches: 3. The CDR3 loop spans 12 amino acids. Per germline, CDR1 SGHDN and CDR2 FVKESK. Every isolated RNA sample was fully reverse transcribed, so sequencing captured expressed TCRB transcripts. Sequencing used immunoSEQ multiplex PCR; TCRdb keeps in-frame clones, though not all of them. The sample has around 97,000 clones, 28% seen once. The sample taken for sequencing was central memory CD4+ T cells from blood. The V call is TRBV14, the J call TRBJ2-1; 7 bases map to TRBD1. This clonotype was sampled from a woman aged 18-29 years with type 1 diabetes. This CDR3 reads CASSQAGDRQFF. In DNA form, the CDR3 reads TGTGCCAGCAGCCAAGCTGGGGACAGGCAGTTCTTC.